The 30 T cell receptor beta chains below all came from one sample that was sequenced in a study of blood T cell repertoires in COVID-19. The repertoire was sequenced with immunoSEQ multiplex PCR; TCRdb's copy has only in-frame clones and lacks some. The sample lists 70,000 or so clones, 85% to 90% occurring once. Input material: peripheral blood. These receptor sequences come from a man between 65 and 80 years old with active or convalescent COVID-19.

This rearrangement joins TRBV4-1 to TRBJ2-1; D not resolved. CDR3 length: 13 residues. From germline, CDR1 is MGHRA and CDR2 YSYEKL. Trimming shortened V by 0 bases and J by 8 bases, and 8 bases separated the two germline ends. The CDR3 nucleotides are TGCGCCAGCAGCCAAGATAACATCGATGAGCAGTTCTTC. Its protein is CASSQDNIDEQFF.

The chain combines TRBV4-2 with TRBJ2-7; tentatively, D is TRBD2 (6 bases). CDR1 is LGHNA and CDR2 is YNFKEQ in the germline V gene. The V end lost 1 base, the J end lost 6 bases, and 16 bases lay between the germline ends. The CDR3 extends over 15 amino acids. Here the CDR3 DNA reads TGTGCCAGCAGCCAAGTAGGAGGGAGTACGCCCGAGCAGTACTTC. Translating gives CASSQVGGSTPEQYF.

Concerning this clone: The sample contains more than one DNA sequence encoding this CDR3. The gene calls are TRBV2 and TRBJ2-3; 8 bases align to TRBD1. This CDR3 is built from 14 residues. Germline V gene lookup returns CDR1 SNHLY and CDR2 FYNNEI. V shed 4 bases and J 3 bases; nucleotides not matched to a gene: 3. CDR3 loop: CASSVTGGTDTQYF. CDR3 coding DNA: TGTGCCAGCAGTGTAACAGGGGGGACAGATACGCAGTATTTT.

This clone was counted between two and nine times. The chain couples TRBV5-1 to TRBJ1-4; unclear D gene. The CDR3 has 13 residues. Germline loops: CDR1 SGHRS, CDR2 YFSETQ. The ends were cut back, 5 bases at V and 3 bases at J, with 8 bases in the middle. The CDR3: CASRGKANEKLFF. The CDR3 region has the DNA TGCGCCAGCAGGGGCAAGGCTAATGAAAAACTGTTTTTT.

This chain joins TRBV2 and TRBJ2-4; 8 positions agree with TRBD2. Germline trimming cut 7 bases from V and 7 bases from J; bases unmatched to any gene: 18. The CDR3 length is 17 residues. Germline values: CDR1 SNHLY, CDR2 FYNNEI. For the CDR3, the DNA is TGTGCCAGCAACCCGTCCGGGGGGGGAGGGAGGTCGAACATTCAGTACTTC. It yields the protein CASNPSGGGGRSNIQYF.

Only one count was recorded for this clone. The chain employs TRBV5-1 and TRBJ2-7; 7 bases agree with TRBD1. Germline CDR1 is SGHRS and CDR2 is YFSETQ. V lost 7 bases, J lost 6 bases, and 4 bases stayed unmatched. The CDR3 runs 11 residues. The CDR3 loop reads CASRQGLEQYF. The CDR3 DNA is TGCGCCAGCCGACAGGGTCTCGAGCAGTACTTC.

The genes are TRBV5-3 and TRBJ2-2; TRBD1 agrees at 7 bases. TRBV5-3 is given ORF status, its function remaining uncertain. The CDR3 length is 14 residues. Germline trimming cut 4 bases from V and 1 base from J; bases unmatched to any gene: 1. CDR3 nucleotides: TGTGCCAGAAGCCGGACAGGGAACACCGGGGAGCTGTTTTTT. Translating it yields CARSRTGNTGELFF.

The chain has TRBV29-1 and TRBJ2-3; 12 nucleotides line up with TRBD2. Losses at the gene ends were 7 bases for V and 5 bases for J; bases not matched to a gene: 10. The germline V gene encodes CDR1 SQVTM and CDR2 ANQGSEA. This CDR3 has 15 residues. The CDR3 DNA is TGCAGCGGAACTCCTAGCGGGAGGGTGGGAGATACGCAGTATTTT. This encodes CSGTPSGRVGDTQYF.

The CDR3 DNA sequence: TGTGCCAGCAGCTTAGAGCAGGGCATCACAGATACGCAGTATTTT. Encoded protein: CASSLEQGITDTQYF. The gene calls are TRBV7-3 and TRBJ2-3, with a tentative D call TRBD1 (5 bases). The CDR3 spans 15 residues. CDR1 is SGHTA and CDR2 is FQGTGA in the germline V gene. The V and J ends lost 2 bases and 2 bases respectively, with 11 bases between them.

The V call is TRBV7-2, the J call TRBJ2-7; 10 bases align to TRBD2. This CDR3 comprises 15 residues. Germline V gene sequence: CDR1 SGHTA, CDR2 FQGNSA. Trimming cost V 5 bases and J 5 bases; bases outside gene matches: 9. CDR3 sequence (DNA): TGTGCCAGCAGCCTCCAAGCGGGAGGGCCCCACGAGCAGTACTTC. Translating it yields CASSLQAGGPHEQYF.

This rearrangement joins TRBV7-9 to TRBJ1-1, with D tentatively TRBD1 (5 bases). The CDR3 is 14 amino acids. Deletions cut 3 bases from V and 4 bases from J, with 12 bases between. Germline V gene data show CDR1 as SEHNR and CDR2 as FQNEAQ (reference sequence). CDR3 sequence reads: CASSLGTAGTEAFF. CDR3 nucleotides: TGTGCCAGCAGCTTGGGGACTGCGGGCACTGAAGCTTTCTTT.

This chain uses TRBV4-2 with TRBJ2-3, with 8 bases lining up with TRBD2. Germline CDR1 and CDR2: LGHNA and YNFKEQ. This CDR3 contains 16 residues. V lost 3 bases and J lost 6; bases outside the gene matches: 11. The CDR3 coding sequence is TGTGCCAGCAGCCAGGTGAGCGGGAGAGACTTGGATACGCAGTATTTT. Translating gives CASSQVSGRDLDTQYF.

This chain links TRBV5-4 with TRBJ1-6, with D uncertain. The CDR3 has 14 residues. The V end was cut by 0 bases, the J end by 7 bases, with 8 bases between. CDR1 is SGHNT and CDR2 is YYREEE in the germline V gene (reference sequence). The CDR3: CASSLGQANSPLHF. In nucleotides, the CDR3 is TGTGCCAGCAGCTTGGGGCAGGCGAATTCACCCCTCCACTTT.

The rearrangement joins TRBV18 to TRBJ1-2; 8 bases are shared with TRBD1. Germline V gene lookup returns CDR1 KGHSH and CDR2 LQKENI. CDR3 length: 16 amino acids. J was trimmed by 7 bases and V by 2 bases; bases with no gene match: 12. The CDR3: CASSPNSPGQGSGYTF. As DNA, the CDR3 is TGTGCCAGCTCACCAAATTCTCCAGGACAGGGATCTGGCTACACCTTC.

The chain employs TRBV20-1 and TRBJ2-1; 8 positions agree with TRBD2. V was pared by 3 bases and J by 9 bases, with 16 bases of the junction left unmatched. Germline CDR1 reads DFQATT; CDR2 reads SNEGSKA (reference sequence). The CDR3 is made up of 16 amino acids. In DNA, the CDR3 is TGCAGTGCTAGTCCACCCGGGACTAGATCCATAGGTGAGCAGTTCTTC. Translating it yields CSASPPGTRSIGEQFF.

CDR3 protein: CASTLPWTGDSNQPQHF. The CDR3 nucleotides are TGCGCCAGTACGTTACCTTGGACAGGGGATAGCAATCAGCCCCAGCATTTT. The J gene is TRBJ1-5, the V gene TRBV5-1; 9 bases line up with TRBD1. The trim removed 8 bases at V and 0 bases at J, leaving 12 bases unmatched. CDR1 and CDR2 (germline): SGHRS, YFSETQ. The CDR3 has 17 residues.

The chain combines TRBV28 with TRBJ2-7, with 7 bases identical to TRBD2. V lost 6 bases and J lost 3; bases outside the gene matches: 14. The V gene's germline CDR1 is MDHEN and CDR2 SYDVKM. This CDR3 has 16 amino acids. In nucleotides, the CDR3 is TGTGCCAGCAGCTCCTTCGGGGCGGGAGACGGCTACGAGCAGTACTTC. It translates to CASSSFGAGDGYEQYF. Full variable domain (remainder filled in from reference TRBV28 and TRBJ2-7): DVKVTQSSRYLVKRTGEKVFLECVQDMDHENMFWYRQDPGLGLRLIYFSYDVKMKEKGDIPEGYSVSREKKERFSLILESASTNQTSMYLCASSSFGAGDGYEQYFGPGTRLTVT.

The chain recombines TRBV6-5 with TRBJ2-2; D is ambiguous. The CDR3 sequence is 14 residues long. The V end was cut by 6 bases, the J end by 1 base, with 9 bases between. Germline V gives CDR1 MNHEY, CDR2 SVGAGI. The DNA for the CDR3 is TGTGCCAGCAGGCTAGGCAGGAACACCGGGGAGCTGTTTTTT. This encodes CASRLGRNTGELFF.

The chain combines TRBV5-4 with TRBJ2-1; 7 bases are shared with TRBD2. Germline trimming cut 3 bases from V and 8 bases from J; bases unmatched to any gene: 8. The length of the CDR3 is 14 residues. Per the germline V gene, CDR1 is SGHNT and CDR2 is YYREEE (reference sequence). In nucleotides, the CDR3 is TGTGCCAGCAGCTCGGCGGGGGAAGGCCATGAGCAGTTCTTC. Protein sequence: CASSSAGEGHEQFF.

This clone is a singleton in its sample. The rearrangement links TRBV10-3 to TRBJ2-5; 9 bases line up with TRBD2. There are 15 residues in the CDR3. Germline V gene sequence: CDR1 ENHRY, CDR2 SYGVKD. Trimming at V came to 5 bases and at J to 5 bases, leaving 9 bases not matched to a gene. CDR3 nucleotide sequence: TGTGCCATCAGTCTAGCGGGGCGGACGGGGGAGACCCAGTACTTC. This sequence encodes CAISLAGRTGETQYF.

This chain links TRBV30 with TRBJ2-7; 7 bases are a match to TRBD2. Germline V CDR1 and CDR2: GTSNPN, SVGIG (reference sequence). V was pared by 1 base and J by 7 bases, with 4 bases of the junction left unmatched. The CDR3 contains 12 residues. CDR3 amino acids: CAWSGGGGEQYF. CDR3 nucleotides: TGTGCCTGGAGTGGGGGGGGAGGAGAGCAGTACTTC. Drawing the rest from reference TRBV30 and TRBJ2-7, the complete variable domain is SQTIHQWPATLVQPVGSPLSLECTVEGTSNPNLYWYRQAAGRGLQLLFYSVGIGQISSEVPQNLSASRPQDRQFILSSKKLLLSDSGFYLCAWSGGGGEQYFGPGTRLTVT.

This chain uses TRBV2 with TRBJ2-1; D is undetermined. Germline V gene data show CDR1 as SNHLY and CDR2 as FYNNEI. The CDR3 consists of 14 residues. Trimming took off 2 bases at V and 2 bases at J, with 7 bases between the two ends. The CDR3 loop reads CASSETSAYNEQFF. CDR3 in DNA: TGTGCCAGCAGTGAAACAAGCGCCTACAATGAGCAGTTCTTC.

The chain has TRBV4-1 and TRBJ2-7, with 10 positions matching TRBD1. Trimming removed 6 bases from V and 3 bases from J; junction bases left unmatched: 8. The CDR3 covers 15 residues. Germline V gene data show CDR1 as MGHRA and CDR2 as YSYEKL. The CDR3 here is CASRPLGTGDYEQYF. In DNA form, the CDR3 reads TGCGCCAGCAGGCCGCTCGGGACAGGGGACTACGAGCAGTACTTC.

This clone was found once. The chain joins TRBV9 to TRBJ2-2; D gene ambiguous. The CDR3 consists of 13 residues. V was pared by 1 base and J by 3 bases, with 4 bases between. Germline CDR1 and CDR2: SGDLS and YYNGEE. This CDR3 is CASSVSDTGELFF. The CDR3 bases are TGTGCCAGCAGCGTAAGCGACACCGGGGAGCTGTTTTTT.

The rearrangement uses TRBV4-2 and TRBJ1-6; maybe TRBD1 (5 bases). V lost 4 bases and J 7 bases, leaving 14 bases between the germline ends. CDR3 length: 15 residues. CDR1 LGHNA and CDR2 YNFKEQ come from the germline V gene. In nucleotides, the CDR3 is TGTGCCAGCAGCCGGACGGCGGGGACCAATTCACCCCTCCACTTT. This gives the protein CASSRTAGTNSPLHF.

Here the CDR3 DNA reads TGTGCCACCAGGGATGACAATACCTACGAGCAGTACTTC. Translating it yields CATRDDNTYEQYF. The chain carries TRBV19 and TRBJ2-7; a possible D gene is TRBD1 (5 bases). Germline CDR1 and CDR2: LNHDA and SQIVND (reference sequence). There are 13 residues in the CDR3. Trimming stripped 10 bases from V and 2 bases from J, with 15 bases between. The variable domain in full, completed from reference TRBV19 and TRBJ2-7, reads DGGITQSPKYLFRKEGQNVTLSCEQNLNHDAMYWYRQDPGQGLRLIYYSQIVNDFQKGDIAEGYSVSREKKESFPLTVTSAQKNPTAFYLCATRDDNTYEQYFGPGTRLTVT.

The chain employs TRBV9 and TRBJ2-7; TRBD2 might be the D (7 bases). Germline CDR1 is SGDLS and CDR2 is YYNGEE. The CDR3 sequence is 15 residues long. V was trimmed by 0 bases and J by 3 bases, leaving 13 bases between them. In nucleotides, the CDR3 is TGTGCCAGCAGCGTAGGGGGAGGGGGGGGCTACGAGCAGTACTTC. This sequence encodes CASSVGGGGGYEQYF. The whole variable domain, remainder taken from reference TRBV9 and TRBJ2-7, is DSGVTQTPKHLITATGQRVTLRCSPRSGDLSVYWYQQSLDQGLQFLIQYYNGEERAKGNILERFSAQQFPDLHSELNLSSLELGDSALYFCASSVGGGGGYEQYFGPGTRLTVT.

The CDR3 nucleotides read TGTGCCAGCAGTGTGGGACTCCTTAAAGCAGATACGCAGTATTTT. It yields the protein CASSVGLLKADTQYF. The chain joins TRBV25-1 to TRBJ2-3, with D possibly TRBD2 on 6 matching bases. V gave up 4 bases and J gave up 4 bases, with 15 bases separating them. The V gene's germline CDR1 is MGHDK and CDR2 SYGVNS. There are 15 residues in the CDR3.

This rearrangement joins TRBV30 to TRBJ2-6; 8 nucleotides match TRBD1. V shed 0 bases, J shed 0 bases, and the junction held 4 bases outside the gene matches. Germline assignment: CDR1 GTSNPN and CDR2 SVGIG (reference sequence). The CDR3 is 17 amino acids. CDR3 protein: CAWSVTGQGSGANVLTF. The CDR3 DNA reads TGTGCCTGGAGTGTGACAGGACAGGGCTCTGGGGCCAACGTCCTGACTTTC.

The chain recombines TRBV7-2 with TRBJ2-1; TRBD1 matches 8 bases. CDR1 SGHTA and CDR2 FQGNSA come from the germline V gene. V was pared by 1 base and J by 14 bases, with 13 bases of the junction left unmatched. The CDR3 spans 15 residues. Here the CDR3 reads CASSLGDGPDREKFF. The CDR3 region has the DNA TGTGCCAGCAGCTTAGGCGACGGACCGGACAGGGAAAAGTTCTTC.